This TCR beta chain was recovered during a study of T-cell reconstitution after alpha-beta-depleted transplantation in children. The CDR3 length is 16 residues. The germline V gene has CDR1 PRHDT and CDR2 FYEKMQ (reference sequence). The V gene end was trimmed by 5 bases and the J gene end by 5 bases; junction bases not matched to a gene: 11. Preparation of the TCRbeta library used unique molecular identifiers. Using its own MiXCR run on the PCR reads, TCRdb lists one record per CDR3 protein. The table records 300,000 to 350,000 distinct CDR3 sequences, about a sixth of them present only once. The material sequenced was PBMCs, mostly from graft donor cells, taken 360 days after TCRalphabeta/CD19-depleted stem cell transplant. The sequence was obtained from a male patient aged 2-10 years who had a stem cell transplant for acute lymphoblastic leukemia, so the T cells may come from the graft donor. The chain carries TRBV13 and TRBJ2-1; TRBD2 matches at 8 bases. The CDR3 DNA is TGTGCCAGCAGCCCCAGTCCCGGGACTAGGGACAATGAGCAGTTCTTC. This encodes CASSPSPGTRDNEQFF.